This T cell receptor (beta chain) was obtained from a study of cytomegalovirus exposure and HLA in healthy donors. Regarding the study as a whole: Only CMV serostatus was available as immune exposure information.

This clone was seen more than once but under ten times. What it recognizes is unknown. The same CDR3 also results from other DNA sequences found in this sample. Germline CDR1 is SGHRS and CDR2 is YFSETQ. This CDR3 contains 14 residues. The trim removed 4 bases at V and 7 bases at J, leaving 4 bases unmatched. Both 60 Vbeta primers and 13 Jbeta primers went into the PCR. The protocol was immunoSEQ multiplex PCR, while the TCRdb copy is restricted to in-frame clones and leaves out a portion. The sample has about 180,000 clones, 70% to 80% seen once. Each donor was healthy, and each was a bone marrow donor.

This clonotype was obtained from a woman between 55 and 75 years old in good health and CMV-seropositive. The rearrangement uses TRBV5-1 and TRBJ1-4; 10 nucleotides agree with TRBD1. Sequencing input: PBMCs. CDR3 DNA: TGCGCCAGCAGCCCAGGGGACAGGGGTGAAAAACTGTTTTTT. Its protein product is CASSPGDRGEKLFF.